This T cell receptor beta chain was sequenced during a study of T-cell memory formation after mild COVID-19. Study as a whole: Most TCR clusters belonged to a single donor.

Concerning this clonotype itself: Its target is not known.

Study results and limitations: The pre-infection memory compartment contained some responding clones, suggesting cross-reactive memory joined. Contracting CD4+ clones were located mainly in CM and EM, and CD8+ clones in EMRA.

TCRalpha and TCRbeta libraries used 5'RACE with constant-segment primers and UMIs. A single record per CDR3 protein comes from TCRdb applying MiXCR to the 5' RACE reads. The data show approximately 440,000 distinct CDR3 sequences, with 15% to 25% seen just once and 8.4% held by the top ten. The CDR3 loop spans 15 amino acids. The V end lost 3 bases, the J end lost 0 bases, and 10 bases lay between the germline ends. CDR1 is SGHRS, CDR2 YFSETQ, per germline. The sequencing sample was made of PBMCs or a T cell subset sorted from them (not recorded which). The receptor was derived from an adult woman who had mild COVID-19 (a few samples of this study predate the infection). Cell type and time point are not known. The chain carries TRBV5-1 and TRBJ2-1; D is uncertain. CDR3 nucleotide sequence: TGCGCCAGCAGCTCGGAGCAAAGCTCCTACAATGAGCAGTTCTTC. Translation: CASSSEQSSYNEQFF.